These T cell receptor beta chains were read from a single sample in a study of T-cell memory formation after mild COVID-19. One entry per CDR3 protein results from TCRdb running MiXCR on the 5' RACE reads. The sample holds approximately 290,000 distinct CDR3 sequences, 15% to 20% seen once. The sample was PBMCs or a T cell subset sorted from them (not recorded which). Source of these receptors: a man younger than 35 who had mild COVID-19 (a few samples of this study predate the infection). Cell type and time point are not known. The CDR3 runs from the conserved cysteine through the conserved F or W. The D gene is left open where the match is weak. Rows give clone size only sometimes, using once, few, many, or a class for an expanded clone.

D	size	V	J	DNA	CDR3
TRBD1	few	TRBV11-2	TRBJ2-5	TGTGCCAGCAGCTCCCGGACAGGGGGCCCAGAGACCCAGTACTTC	CASSSRTGGPETQYF
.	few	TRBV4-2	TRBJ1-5	TGTGCCAGCAGCCCGGACGGCCCGGGGGGCAATCAGCCCCAGCATTTT	CASSPDGPGGNQPQHF
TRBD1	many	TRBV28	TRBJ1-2	TGTGCCAGCAGTTCAGGGGGCATGGGCTACACCTTC	CASSSGGMGYTF
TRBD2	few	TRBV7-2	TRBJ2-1	TGTGCCAGCAGCTCGCCCGGGACTAGCTCGAATGAGCAGTTCTTC	CASSSPGTSSNEQFF
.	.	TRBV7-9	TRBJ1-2	TGTGCCAGCAGCTTAGCTGACAGAGTAGGCTACACCTTC	CASSLADRVGYTF
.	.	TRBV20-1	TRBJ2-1	TGCAGTGCTAGACTAGCCAATGAGCAGTTCTTC	CSARLANEQFF
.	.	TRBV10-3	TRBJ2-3	TGTGCCATCAGCCCCGCGGGCACAGATACGCAGTATTTT	CAISPAGTDTQYF
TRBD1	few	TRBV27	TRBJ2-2	TGTGCCAGCAGTTACAGGGGGCCACATTCCGGGGAGCTGTTTTTT	CASSYRGPHSGELFF
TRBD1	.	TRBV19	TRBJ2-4	TGTGCCACCGGTGAACAGGGGTCAAACATTCAGTACTTC	CATGEQGSNIQYF
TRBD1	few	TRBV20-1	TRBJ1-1	TGCAGTGCGCCGGACAGGGGGTTCACTGAAGCTTTCTTT	CSAPDRGFTEAFF
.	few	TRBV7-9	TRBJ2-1	TGTGCCAGCAGCTTAACTCCGGGCCTTGCGGGTGAGCAGTTCTTC	CASSLTPGLAGEQFF
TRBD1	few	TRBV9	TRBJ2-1	TGTGCCAGCAGCCATACCGGGACAGGGTATACCAATGAGCAGTTCTTC	CASSHTGTGYTNEQFF
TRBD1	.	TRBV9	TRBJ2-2	TGTGCCAGCAGCGTCGGACAGGGGGCCACCGGGGAGCTGTTTTTT	CASSVGQGATGELFF
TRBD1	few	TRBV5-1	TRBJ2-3	TGCGCCAGCAGCGTGAGACAGGGGGCAGGAACAGATACGCAGTATTTT	CASSVRQGAGTDTQYF
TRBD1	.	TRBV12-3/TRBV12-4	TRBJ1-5	TGTGCCAGCAGTCCCAGGGGGGATAGCAATCAGCCCCAGCATTTT	CASSPRGDSNQPQHF
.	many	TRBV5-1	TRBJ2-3	TGCGCCAGCAGCTTGGCCCGCGGTCCAGATACGCAGTATTTT	CASSLARGPDTQYF
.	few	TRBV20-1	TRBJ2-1	TGCAGTGCTAGAGATGATCTTAGCTCCTACAATGAGCAGTTCTTC	CSARDDLSSYNEQFF
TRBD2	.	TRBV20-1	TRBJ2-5	TGCAGTGGAGTAGAGCGGGGGGGCCGAGAGACCCAGTACTTC	CSGVERGGRETQYF
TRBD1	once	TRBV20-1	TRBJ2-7	TGCAGTGCTAGATCCGCGGACAGGGTTTTTTACGAGCAGTACTTC	CSARSADRVFYEQYF
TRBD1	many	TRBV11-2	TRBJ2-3	TGTGCCAGCAGCCGGGACAGGGAAACAGATACGCAGTATTTT	CASSRDRETDTQYF
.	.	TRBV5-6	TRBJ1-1	TGTGCCAGCAGCTTGCCGGGACTTGCTGGGAGGACTGAAGCTTTCTTT	CASSLPGLAGRTEAFF
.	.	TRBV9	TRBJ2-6	TGTGCCAGCAGCTCCCGGGCGGTTGGGGCCAACGTCCTGACTTTC	CASSSRAVGANVLTF
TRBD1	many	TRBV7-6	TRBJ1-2	TGTGCCAGCAGCTCTCCCGGGACAGGGGATGGCTACACCTTC	CASSSPGTGDGYTF
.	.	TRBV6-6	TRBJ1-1	TGTGCCAGCAGTTACCCGACCTGGGGGGGGAATGAAGCTTTCTTT	CASSYPTWGGNEAFF
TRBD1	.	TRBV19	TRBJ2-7	TGTGCCAGTAGTAAATCGTCCGGGACAGGCAGGCACGAGCAGTACTTC	CASSKSSGTGRHEQYF
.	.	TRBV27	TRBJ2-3	TGTGCCAGCAGTCCGATTCCCGGGGGGCGATCTAGGGATACGCAGTATTTT	CASSPIPGGRSRDTQYF
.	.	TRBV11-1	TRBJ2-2	TGTGCCACCCTACTAACGAACACCGGGGAGCTGTTTTTT	CATLLTNTGELFF
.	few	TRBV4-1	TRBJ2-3	TGCGCCAGCAGCCAAGATCAGGTACCAGATACGCAGTATTTT	CASSQDQVPDTQYF
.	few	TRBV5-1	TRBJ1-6	TGCGCCAGCAGCTTGGGCCCAGCCGGAAGTAATTCACCCCTCCACTTT	CASSLGPAGSNSPLHF
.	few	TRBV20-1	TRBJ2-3	TGCAGTGCTAGGTCTAGCCGGCGCGGCACAGATACGCAGTATTTT	CSARSSRRGTDTQYF
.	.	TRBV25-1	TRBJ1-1	TGTGCCAGCAGTGAATGGGGGACTGAAGCTTTCTTT	CASSEWGTEAFF
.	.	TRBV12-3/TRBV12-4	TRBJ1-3	TGTGACAGCCTCCCAGGGGCTGGAAACACCATATATTTT	CDSLPGAGNTIYF
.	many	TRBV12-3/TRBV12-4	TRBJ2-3	TGTGCCAGCAGGAGGACCGCCGTCAGGTATTTT	CASRRTAVRYF
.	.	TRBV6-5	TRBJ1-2	TGTGCCAGCAGTTACTCGACACAGGGAGCCTATGGCTACACCTTC	CASSYSTQGAYGYTF
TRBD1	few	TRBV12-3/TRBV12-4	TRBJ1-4	TGTGCCAGCCAACAGGGGGCCTCTCAGGAAAAACTGTTTTTT	CASQQGASQEKLFF
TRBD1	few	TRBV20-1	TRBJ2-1	TGCAGTGCTAGGGGTGACAGGGGCGTACACAATGAGCAGTTCTTC	CSARGDRGVHNEQFF